The T cell receptor beta chain described here comes from a study of T cell repertoires in aging, cancer and after chemotherapy. Overall study: Donors were grouped into six age bands spanning 30 or younger through 70 or older. Pre- and post-chemotherapy samples were paired from chronic lymphocytic leukemia patients treated with fludarabine- or bendamustine-based regimens. Overall study findings and caveats: In healthy donors, age-related TCR diversity loss mainly reflected lost richness.

A mixed TRB-A/B primer pool amplified rearranged TRB by multiplex touch-down PCR. Each CDR3 protein is one row after TCRdb ran MiXCR on the multiplex PCR reads. The sample carries roughly 1,300 distinct CDR3 sequences, about half recorded once. Concerning this clonotype: Its antigen is still unknown. Since a much larger clone is just one base distant, this may be a read error.

TCR beta rearrangements were amplified from peripheral blood genomic DNA. The sequenced sample consisted of blood. This TCR was recovered from a human donor with a blood cancer.

The CDR3 loop reads CASSTETGTYEKYF. CDR3 nucleotides: TGTGCCAGCAGCACAGAGACAGGGACCTACGAGAAGTACTTC. J is TRBJ2-7 and V is TRBV7-9; TRBD1 agrees at 7 bases. Germline V gene lookup returns CDR1 SEHNR and CDR2 FQNEAQ (reference sequence). The CDR3 sequence is 14 residues long.